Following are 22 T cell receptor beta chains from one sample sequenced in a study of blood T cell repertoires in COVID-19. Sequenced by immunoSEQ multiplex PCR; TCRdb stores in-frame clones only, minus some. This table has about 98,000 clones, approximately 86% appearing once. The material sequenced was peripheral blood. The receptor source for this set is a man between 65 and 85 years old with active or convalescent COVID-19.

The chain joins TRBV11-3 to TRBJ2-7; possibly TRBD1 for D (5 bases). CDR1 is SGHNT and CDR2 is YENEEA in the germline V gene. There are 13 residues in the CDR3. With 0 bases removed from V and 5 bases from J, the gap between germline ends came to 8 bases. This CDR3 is CASSLEGAHEQYF. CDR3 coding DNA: TGTGCCAGCAGCTTAGAAGGGGCCCACGAGCAGTACTTC.

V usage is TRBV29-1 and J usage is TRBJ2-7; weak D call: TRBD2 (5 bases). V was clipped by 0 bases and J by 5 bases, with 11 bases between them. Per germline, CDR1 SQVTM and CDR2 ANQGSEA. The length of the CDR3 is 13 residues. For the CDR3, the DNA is TGCAGCGTTGAAGATCGGACTCCGGACGAGCAGTACTTC. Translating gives CSVEDRTPDEQYF.

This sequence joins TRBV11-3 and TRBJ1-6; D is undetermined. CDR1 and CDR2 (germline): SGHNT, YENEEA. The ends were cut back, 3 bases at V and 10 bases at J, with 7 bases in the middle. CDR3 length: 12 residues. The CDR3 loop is CASSFRGSPLHF. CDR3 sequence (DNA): TGTGCCAGCAGCTTCCGGGGATCACCCCTCCACTTT.

The CDR3 here is CASSSQPPGPYGYTF. For the CDR3, the DNA is TGTGCCAGCAGTTCGCAACCGCCAGGGCCTTATGGCTACACCTTC. The chain carries TRBV27 and TRBJ1-2; D may be TRBD1 (5 bases). The germline V gene has CDR1 MNHEY and CDR2 SMNVEV (reference sequence). This CDR3 has 15 residues. The V end lost 4 bases, the J end lost 5 bases, and 17 bases lay between the germline ends.

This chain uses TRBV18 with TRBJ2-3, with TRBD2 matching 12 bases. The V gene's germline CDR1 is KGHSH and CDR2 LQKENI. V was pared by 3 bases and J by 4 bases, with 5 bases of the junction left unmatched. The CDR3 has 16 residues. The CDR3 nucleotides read TGTGCCAGCTCACCGGGGACTAGCGGGCTCGCAGATACGCAGTATTTT. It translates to CASSPGTSGLADTQYF.

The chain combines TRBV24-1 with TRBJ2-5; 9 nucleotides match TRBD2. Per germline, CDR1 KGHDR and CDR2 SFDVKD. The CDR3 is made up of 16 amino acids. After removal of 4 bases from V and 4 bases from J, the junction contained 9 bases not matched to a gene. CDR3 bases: TGTGCCACCAGTGACCCAGCGGGGGGACCGCCAGAGACCCAGTACTTC. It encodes CATSDPAGGPPETQYF.

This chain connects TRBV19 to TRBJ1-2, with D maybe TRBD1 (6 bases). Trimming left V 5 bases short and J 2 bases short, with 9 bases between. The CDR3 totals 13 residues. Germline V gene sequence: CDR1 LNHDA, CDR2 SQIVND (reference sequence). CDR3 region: CASSVQGNYGYTF. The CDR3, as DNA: TGTGCCAGTAGTGTCCAGGGGAACTATGGCTACACCTTC.

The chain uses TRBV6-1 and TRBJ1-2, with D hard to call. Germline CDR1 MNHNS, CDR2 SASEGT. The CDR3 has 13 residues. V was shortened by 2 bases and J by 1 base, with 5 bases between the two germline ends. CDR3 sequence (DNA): TGTGCCAGCAGTGAACCAGTTAACTATGGCTACACCTTC. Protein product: CASSEPVNYGYTF.

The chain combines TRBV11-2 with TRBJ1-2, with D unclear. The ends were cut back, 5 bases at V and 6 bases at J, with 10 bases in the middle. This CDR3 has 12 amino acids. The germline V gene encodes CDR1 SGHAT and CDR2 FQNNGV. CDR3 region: CASSREGDGYTF. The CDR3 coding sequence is TGTGCCAGCAGCCGCGAAGGAGATGGCTACACCTTC.

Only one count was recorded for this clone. CDR3 sequence (DNA): TGTGCCAGCTCCCTCAGGGGTGATAATGAAAAACTGTTTTTT. Its protein product is CASSLRGDNEKLFF. The J gene is TRBJ1-4, the V gene TRBV18; possibly TRBD1 for D (6 bases). V dropped 6 bases and J dropped 4 bases, with 12 bases sitting between them. CDR3 length equals 14 residues. Germline lookup yields CDR1 KGHSH and CDR2 LQKENI.

CDR3 sequence: CASSIGESLVQPQHF. In DNA, the CDR3 is TGTGCCAGTAGTATTGGGGAGTCATTGGTTCAGCCCCAGCATTTT. The gene calls are TRBV19 and TRBJ1-5; D remains unclear. This CDR3 has 15 residues. Looked up from germline, CDR1 is LNHDA and CDR2 is SQIVND (reference sequence). The germline V and J ends were trimmed by 3 bases and 6 bases, with 15 bases remaining between them.

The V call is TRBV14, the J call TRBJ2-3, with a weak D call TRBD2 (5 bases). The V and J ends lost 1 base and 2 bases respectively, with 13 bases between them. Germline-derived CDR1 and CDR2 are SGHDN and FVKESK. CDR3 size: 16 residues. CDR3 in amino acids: CASSQASGVLTDTQYF. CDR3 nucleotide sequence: TGTGCCAGCAGCCAAGCAAGCGGCGTACTCACAGATACGCAGTATTTT. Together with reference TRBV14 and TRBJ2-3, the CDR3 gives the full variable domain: EAGVTQFPSHSVIEKGQTVTLRCDPISGHDNLYWYRRVMGKEIKFLLHFVKESKQDESGMPNNRFLAERTGGTYSTLKVQPAELEDSGVYFCASSQASGVLTDTQYFGPGTRLTVL.

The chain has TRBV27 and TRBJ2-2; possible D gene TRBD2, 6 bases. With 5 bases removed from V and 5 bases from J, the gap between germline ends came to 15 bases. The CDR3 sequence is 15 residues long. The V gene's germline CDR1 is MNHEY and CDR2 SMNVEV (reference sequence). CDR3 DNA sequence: TGTGCCAGCAGTCCAACCGGGACTCGGACCGGGGAGCTGTTTTTT. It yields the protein CASSPTGTRTGELFF.

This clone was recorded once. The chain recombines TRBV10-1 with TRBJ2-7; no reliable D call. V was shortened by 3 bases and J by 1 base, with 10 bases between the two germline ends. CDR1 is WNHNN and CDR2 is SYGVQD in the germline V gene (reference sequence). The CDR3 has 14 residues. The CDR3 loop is CASSEVQDSYEQYF. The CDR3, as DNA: TGCGCCAGCAGTGAAGTTCAGGATTCCTACGAGCAGTACTTC.

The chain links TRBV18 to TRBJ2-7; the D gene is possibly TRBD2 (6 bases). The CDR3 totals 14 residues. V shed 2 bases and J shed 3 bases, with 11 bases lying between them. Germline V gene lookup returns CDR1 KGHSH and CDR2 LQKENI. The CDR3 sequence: CASSPGGTGYEQYF. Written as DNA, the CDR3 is TGTGCCAGCTCACCAGGCGGGACGGGCTACGAGCAGTACTTC.

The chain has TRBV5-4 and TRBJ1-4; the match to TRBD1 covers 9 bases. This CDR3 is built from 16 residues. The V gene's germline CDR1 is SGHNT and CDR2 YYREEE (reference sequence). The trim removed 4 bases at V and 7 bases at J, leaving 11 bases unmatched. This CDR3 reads CASSRGPQGAIEKLFF. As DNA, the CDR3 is TGTGCCAGCAGCCGTGGCCCACAGGGGGCGATTGAAAAACTGTTTTTT.

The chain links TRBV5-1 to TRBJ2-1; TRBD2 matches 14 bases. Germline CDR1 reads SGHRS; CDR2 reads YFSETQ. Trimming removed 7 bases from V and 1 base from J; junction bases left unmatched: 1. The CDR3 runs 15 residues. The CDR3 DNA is TGCGCCAGCCGGACTAGCGGGGGGTCCTACAATGAGCAGTTCTTC. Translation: CASRTSGGSYNEQFF. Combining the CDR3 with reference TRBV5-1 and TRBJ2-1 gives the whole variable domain KAGVTQTPRYLIKTRGQQVTLSCSPISGHRSVSWYQQTPGQGLQFLFEYFSETQRNKGNFPGRFSGRQFSNSRSEMNVSTLELGDSALYLCASRTSGGSYNEQFFGPGTRLTVL.

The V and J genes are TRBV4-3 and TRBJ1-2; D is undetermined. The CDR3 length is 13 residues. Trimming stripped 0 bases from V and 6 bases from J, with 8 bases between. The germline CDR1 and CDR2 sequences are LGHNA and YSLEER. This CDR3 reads CASSQEPGDGYTF. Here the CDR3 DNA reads TGCGCCAGCAGCCAAGAACCGGGTGATGGCTACACCTTC.

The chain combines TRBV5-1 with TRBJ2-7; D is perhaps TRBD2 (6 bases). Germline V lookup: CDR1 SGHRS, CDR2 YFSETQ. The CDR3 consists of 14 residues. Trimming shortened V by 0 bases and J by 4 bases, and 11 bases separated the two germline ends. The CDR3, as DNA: TGCGCCAGCAGCTTGGCGGGGGATGGATACGAGCAGTACTTC. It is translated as CASSLAGDGYEQYF.

The CDR3 here is CASSQDGGIGELFF. CDR3 DNA: TGTGCCAGCAGCCAAGATGGGGGGATCGGGGAGCTGTTTTTT. This chain connects TRBV4-2 to TRBJ2-2; D might be TRBD2 (6 bases). CDR3 length: 14 residues. Germline V gene lookup returns CDR1 LGHNA and CDR2 YNFKEQ. V was clipped by 0 bases and J by 7 bases, with 9 bases between them.

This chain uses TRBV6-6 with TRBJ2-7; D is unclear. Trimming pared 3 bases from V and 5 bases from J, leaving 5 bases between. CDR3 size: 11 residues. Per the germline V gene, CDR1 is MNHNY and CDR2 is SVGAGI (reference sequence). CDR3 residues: CASSYYNEQYF. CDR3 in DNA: TGTGCCAGCAGTTATTATAACGAGCAGTACTTC.

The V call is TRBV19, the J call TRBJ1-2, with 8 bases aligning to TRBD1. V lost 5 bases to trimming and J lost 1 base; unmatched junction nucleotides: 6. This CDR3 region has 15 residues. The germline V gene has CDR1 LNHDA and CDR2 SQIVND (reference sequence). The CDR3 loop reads CASSLLQGGNYGYTF. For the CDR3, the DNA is TGTGCCAGTAGTCTCCTACAGGGGGGTAACTATGGCTACACCTTC.